This T cell receptor beta chain stems from a study of T cells in Graves' hyperthyroidism and ophthalmopathy. As regards this clonotype: What it binds is not known.

RNA transcripts were the template for amplifying TCR beta CDR3 regions. HTBI primers were employed in a first-round RT-PCR of the TCR CDR3. TCRdb analysed the multiplex PCR reads with MiXCR anew, one entry per CDR3 protein. The repertoire holds under 800,000 distinct CDR3 sequences, with around 15% as singletons. Study-level points and caveats: Blood also carried most thyroid clonotypes expanded above 0.001.

This CDR3 has 14 amino acids. CDR1 SGDLS and CDR2 YYNGEE come from the germline V gene. V was cut by 3 bases and J by 5 bases, with 14 bases left in between. The gene calls are TRBV9 and TRBJ2-5; a weak D match, TRBD1 (6 bases). Sequenced sample: blood. The TCR originated in a woman aged 18-30 years with Graves' hyperthyroidism. The CDR3 is CASSAAAGEETQYF. In DNA, the CDR3 is TGTGCCAGCAGCGCGGCGGCAGGGGAGGAGACCCAGTACTTC.